This note documents a single TCR beta chain sequence. The sample belongs to a study of blood T cell repertoires in COVID-19. Study background: From T cells, B-cell-depleted T cells, or PBMCs came the material, which was cDNA or gDNA.

Germline V gene data show CDR1 as SGHDN and CDR2 as FVKESK. Unmatched junction bases numbered 11, after V lost 4 bases and J lost 7 bases. CDR3 size: 16 residues. Authors' methods: Amplification with reference gene primers provided the estimates of nucleated cell counts. Assay used: immunoSEQ multiplex PCR; TCRdb lists only in-frame clones, some missing. V and J calls and clone size are given by that table; D and trimming were obtained from the DNA. Of around 300,000 clones listed, 90% were seen once; the top ten hold approximately 0.98%. Specimen: peripheral blood. The source is a woman aged 40 to 55 with COVID-19, enrolled during active disease. The rearrangement links TRBV14 to TRBJ2-1, with TRBD1 identical over 9 bases. The CDR3 sequence: CASSPWDRASGNEQFF. The CDR3 coding sequence is TGTGCCAGCAGCCCTTGGGACAGGGCGAGTGGAAATGAGCAGTTCTTC.